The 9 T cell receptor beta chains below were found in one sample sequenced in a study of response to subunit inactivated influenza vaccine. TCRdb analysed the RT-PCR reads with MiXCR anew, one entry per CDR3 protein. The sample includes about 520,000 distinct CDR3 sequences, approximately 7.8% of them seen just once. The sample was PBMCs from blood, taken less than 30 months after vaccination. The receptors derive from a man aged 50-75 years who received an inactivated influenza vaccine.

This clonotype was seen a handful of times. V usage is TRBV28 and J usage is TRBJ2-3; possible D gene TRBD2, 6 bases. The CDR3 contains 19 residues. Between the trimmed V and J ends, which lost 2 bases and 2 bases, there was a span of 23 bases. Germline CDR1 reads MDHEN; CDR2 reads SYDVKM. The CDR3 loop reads CASSLIFGGLTTSTDTQYF. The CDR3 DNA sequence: TGTGCCAGCAGTTTAATTTTCGGGGGACTTACGACATCCACAGATACGCAGTATTTT.

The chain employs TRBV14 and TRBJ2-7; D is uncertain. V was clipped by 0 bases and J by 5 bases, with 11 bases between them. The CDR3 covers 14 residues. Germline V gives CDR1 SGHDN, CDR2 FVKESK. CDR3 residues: CASSQDVGSNEQYF. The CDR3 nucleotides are TGTGCCAGCAGCCAAGATGTGGGCAGCAACGAGCAGTACTTC. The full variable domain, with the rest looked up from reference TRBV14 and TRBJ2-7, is EAGVTQFPSHSVIEKGQTVTLRCDPISGHDNLYWYRRVMGKEIKFLLHFVKESKQDESGMPNNRFLAERTGGTYSTLKVQPAELEDSGVYFCASSQDVGSNEQYFGPGTRLTVT.

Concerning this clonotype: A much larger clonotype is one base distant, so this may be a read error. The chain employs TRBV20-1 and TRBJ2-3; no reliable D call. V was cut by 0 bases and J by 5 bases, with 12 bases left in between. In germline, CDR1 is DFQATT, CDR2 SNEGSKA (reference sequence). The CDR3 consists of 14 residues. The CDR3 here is CSARELIKIDTQYF. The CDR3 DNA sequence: TGCAGTGCTAGAGAACTGATCAAAATAGATACGCAGTATTTT.

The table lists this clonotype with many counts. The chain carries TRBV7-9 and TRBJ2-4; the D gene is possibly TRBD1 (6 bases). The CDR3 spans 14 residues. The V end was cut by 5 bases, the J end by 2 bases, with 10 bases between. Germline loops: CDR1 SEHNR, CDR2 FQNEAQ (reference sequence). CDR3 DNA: TGTGCCAGCAGCAATGACAGGACCAAAAACATTCAGTACTTC. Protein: CASSNDRTKNIQYF.

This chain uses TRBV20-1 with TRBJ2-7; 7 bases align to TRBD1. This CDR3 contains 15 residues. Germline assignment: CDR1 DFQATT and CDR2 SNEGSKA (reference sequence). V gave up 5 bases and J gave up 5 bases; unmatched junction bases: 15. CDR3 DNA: TGCAGTGCTCCCGCCCAGACAGGGTGGAGCGACGAGCAGTACTTC. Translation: CSAPAQTGWSDEQYF.

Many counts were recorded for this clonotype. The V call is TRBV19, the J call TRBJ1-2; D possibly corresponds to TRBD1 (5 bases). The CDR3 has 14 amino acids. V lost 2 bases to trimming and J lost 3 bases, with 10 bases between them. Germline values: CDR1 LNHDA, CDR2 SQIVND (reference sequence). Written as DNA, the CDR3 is TGTGCCAGTAGTATATCGGGACGGTACTATGGCTACACCTTC. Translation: CASSISGRYYGYTF.

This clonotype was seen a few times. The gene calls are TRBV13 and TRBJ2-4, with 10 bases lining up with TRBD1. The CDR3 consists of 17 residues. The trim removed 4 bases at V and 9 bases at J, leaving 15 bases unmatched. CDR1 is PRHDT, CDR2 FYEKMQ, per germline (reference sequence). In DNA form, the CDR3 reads TGTGCCAGCAGCTCTAAAACCCTCGGGACAGGGGATACCATTCAGTACTTC. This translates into CASSSKTLGTGDTIQYF.

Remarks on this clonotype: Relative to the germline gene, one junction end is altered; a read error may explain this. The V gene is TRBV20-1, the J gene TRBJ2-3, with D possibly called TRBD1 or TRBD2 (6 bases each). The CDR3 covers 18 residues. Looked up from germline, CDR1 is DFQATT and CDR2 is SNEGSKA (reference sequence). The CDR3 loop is CCARNVGLIRGDTDTQYF. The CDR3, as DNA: TGCTGTGCTAGAAACGTCGGGCTTATTAGGGGGGACACAGATACGCAGTATTTT.

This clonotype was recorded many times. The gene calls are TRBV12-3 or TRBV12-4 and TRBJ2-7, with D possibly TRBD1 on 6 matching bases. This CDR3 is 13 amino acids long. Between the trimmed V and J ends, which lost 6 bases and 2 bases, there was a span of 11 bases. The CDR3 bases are TGTGCCAGCAGCGACGGACAGACCTACGAGCAGTACTTC. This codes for CASSDGQTYEQYF.